The 10 T cell receptor beta chains reported below all come from one sample, sequenced in a study of vaccination effects on CD4 cells after COVID-19. Repertoires were generated with immunoSEQ multiplex PCR, while TCRdb's copy carries only in-frame clones and drops some. Of under 55,000 clones listed, 60% to 75% are singletons. When less than 12 days of culture had elapsed, CD4+ T cells were isolated. Each participant was given two doses of one vaccine (BNT162b2 or mRNA-1273). Antigen specificity for these receptors is unknown. Specimen: CD4+ T cells from PBMCs cultured without peptide, collected after COVID-19 vaccination. The origin of the receptors is a human donor who received a COVID-19 vaccine.

The V call is TRBV12-3 or TRBV12-4, the J call TRBJ2-5; D not certain. The V and J ends lost 3 bases and 5 bases respectively, with 10 bases between them. CDR3 length: 13 amino acids. The CDR3 spells CASSFRAGETQYF. CDR3 sequence (DNA): TGTGCCAGCAGTTTTAGGGCTGGGGAGACCCAGTACTTC.

The rearrangement joins TRBV6-4 to TRBJ1-2; no clear D. The germline CDR1 and CDR2 sequences are MRHNA and SNTAGT. This CDR3 has 12 amino acids. The ends were cut back, 1 base at V and 8 bases at J, with 8 bases in the middle. CDR3 sequence reads: CASSDFRWGYTF. The CDR3 DNA reads TGTGCCAGCAGTGACTTTAGGTGGGGCTACACCTTC.

The rearrangement joins TRBV18 to TRBJ1-2; a possible D gene is TRBD1 (6 bases). The CDR3 loop spans 15 amino acids. V dropped 0 bases and J dropped 8 bases, with 16 bases sitting between them. Germline values: CDR1 KGHSH, CDR2 LQKENI. CDR3 DNA sequence: TGTGCCAGCTCACCACCTCACAGGGAGACGGGGGGCTACACCTTC. This sequence encodes CASSPPHRETGGYTF. Filled out from reference TRBV18 and TRBJ1-2, the complete variable domain reads NAGVMQNPRHLVRRRGQEARLRCSPMKGHSHVYWYRQLPEEGLKFMVYLQKENIIDESGMPKERFSAEFPKEGPSILRIQQVVRGDSAAYFCASSPPHRETGGYTFGSGTRLTVV.

The rearrangement links TRBV18 to TRBJ1-3, with D tentatively TRBD1 (6 bases). CDR1 is KGHSH and CDR2 is LQKENI in the germline V gene. Trimming took off 4 bases at V and 7 bases at J, with 29 bases between the two ends. This CDR3 spans 19 amino acids. In DNA form, the CDR3 reads TGTGCCAGCTCACTAATGGCTATTTTACGGGACACCGCCCCTAACACCATATATTTT. Translated: CASSLMAILRDTAPNTIYF. The whole variable domain, remainder taken from reference TRBV18 and TRBJ1-3, is NAGVMQNPRHLVRRRGQEARLRCSPMKGHSHVYWYRQLPEEGLKFMVYLQKENIIDESGMPKERFSAEFPKEGPSILRIQQVVRGDSAAYFCASSLMAILRDTAPNTIYFGEGSWLTVV.

This chain connects TRBV24-1 to TRBJ2-1; no definite D call. In germline, CDR1 is KGHDR, CDR2 SFDVKD. The germline V and J ends were trimmed by 5 bases and 8 bases, with 12 bases remaining between them. This CDR3 comprises 13 residues. CDR3 sequence reads: CATSGIDFHEQFF. CDR3 coding DNA: TGTGCCACCAGTGGCATAGACTTCCATGAGCAGTTCTTC.

V is TRBV19 and J is TRBJ1-4; D remains ambiguous. The germline V gene encodes CDR1 LNHDA and CDR2 SQIVND (reference sequence). V lost 3 bases and J lost 1, with 12 bases in between. The CDR3 totals 16 residues. This CDR3 reads CASSISRVGTNEKLFF. The CDR3 coding sequence is TGTGCCAGTAGTATCTCGAGGGTTGGAACTAATGAAAAACTGTTTTTT.

The sample holds a few counts of this clone. The genes are TRBV11-3 and TRBJ2-3, with D maybe TRBD2 (5 bases). This CDR3 is built from 17 residues. Germline CDR1 reads SGHNT; CDR2 reads YENEEA. Deletions cut 1 base from V and 6 bases from J, with 20 bases between. The CDR3 protein is CASSLGRGARREDTQYF. The CDR3, as DNA: TGTGCCAGCAGCTTAGGTCGGGGAGCGAGGAGAGAGGATACGCAGTATTTT.

This clone appeared a few times. The chain has TRBV15 and TRBJ2-5; perhaps TRBD1 as D (6 bases). Germline V CDR1 and CDR2: LNHNV, YYDKDF (reference sequence). This CDR3 is 14 amino acids long. V was pared by 0 bases and J by 3 bases, with 8 bases between. Here the CDR3 reads CATSREDRKETQYF. The DNA for the CDR3 is TGTGCCACCAGCAGAGAGGACAGAAAAGAGACCCAGTACTTC.

This clone has more than one count but fewer than ten. The rearrangement uses TRBV5-1 and TRBJ2-1; D call uncertain. V gave up 1 base and J gave up 2 bases, with 4 bases separating them. Per germline, CDR1 SGHRS and CDR2 YFSETQ. The CDR3 spans 13 residues. The CDR3 reads CASSLNPYNEQFF. CDR3 bases: TGCGCCAGCAGCTTGAATCCCTACAATGAGCAGTTCTTC. Filled out from reference TRBV5-1 and TRBJ2-1, the complete variable domain reads KAGVTQTPRYLIKTRGQQVTLSCSPISGHRSVSWYQQTPGQGLQFLFEYFSETQRNKGNFPGRFSGRQFSNSRSEMNVSTLELGDSALYLCASSLNPYNEQFFGPGTRLTVL.

The rearrangement uses TRBV3-1 (or the pseudogene TRBV3-2) and TRBJ2-7; TRBD2 aligns across 10 bases. V dropped 4 bases and J dropped 3; count of bases not matched to a gene: 15. The CDR3 sequence is 18 residues long. Germline V gives CDR1 LGHDT, CDR2 YNNKEL (reference sequence). The CDR3 DNA is TGTGCCAGCAGCCTGTCCGTAGGGAGCGGGGGGGTCCGCTACGAGCAGTACTTC. Translating gives CASSLSVGSGGVRYEQYF.